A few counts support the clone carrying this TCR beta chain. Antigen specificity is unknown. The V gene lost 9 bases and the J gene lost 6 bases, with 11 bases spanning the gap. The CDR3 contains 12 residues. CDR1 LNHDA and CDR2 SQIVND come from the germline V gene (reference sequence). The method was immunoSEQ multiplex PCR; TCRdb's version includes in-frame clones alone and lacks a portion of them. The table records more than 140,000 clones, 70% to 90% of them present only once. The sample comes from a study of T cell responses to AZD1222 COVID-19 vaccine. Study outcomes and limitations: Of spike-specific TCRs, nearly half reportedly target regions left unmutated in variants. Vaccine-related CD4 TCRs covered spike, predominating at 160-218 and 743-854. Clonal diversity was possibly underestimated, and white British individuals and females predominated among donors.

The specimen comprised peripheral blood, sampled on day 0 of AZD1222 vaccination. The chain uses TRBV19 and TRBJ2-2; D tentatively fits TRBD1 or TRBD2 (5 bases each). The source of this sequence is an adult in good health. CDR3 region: CASLRGAGELFF. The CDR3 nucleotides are TGTGCCAGCCTGAGGGGTGCCGGGGAGCTGTTTTTT.